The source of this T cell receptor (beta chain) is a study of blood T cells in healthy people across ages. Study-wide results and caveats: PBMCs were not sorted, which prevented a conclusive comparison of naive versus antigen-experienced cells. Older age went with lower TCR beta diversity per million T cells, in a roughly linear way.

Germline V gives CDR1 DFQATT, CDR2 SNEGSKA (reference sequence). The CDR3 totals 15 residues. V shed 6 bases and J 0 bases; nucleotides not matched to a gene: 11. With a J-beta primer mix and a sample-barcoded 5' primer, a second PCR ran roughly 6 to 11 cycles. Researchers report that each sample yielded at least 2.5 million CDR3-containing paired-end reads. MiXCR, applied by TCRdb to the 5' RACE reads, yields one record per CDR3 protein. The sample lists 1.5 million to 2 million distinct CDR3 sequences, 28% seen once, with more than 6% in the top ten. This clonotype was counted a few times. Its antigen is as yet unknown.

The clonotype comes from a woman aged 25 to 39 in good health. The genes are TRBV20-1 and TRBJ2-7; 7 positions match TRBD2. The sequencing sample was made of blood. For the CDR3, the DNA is TGCAGTGCAATCCCCGGGCGGGAGAGCTCCTACGAGCAGTACTTC. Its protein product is CSAIPGRESSYEQYF.